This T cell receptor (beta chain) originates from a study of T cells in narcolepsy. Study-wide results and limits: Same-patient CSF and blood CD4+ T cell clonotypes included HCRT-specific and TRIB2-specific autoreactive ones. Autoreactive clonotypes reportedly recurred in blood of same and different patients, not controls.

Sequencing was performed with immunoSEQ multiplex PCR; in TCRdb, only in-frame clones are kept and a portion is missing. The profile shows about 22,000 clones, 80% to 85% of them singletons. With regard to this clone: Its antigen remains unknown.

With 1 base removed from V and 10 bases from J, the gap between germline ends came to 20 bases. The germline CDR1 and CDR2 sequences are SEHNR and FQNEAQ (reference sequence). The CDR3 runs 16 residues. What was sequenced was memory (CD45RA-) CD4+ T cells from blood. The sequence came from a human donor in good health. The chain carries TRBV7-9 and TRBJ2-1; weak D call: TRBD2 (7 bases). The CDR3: CASSLGASAGAWEQFF. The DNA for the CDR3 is TGTGCCAGCAGCTTAGGAGCCAGCGCGGGGGCATGGGAGCAGTTCTTC.